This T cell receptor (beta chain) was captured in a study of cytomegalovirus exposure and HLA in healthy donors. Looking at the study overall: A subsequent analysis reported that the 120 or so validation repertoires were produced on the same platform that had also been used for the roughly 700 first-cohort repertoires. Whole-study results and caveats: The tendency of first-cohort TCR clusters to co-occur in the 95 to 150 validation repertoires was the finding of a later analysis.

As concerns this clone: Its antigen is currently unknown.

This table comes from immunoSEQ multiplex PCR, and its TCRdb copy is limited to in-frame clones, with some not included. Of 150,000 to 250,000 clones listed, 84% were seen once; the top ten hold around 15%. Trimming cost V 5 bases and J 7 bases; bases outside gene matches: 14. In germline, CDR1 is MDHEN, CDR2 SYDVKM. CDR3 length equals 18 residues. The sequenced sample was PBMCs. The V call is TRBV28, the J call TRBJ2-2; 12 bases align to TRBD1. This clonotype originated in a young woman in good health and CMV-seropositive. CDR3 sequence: CASSTTDPGQGAFGELFF. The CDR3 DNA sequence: TGTGCCAGCAGTACCACCGACCCGGGACAGGGGGCGTTCGGGGAGCTGTTTTTT.